Sequencing of this TCR beta chain was carried out in a study of T-cell memory formation after mild COVID-19. A note on this clonotype: Its specificity is unknown.

TCR alpha and TCR beta cDNA libraries with sample barcodes and UMIs came from 5'RACE using constant-segment primers. TCRdb re-called the 5' RACE reads with MiXCR, one entry per CDR3 protein. The sample contains almost 550,000 distinct CDR3 sequences, around 21% of which appear only once. The CDR3 length is 16 residues. Trimming shortened V by 2 bases and J by 8 bases, and 19 bases separated the two germline ends. CDR1 and CDR2 (germline): LGHNA, YSLEER. Study-level points and caveats: Whereas later expanders leaned CD4+, clones contracting day 15 to 85 showed a balanced CD4/CD8 makeup.

The specimen sequenced was PBMCs or a T cell subset sorted from them (not recorded which). This sequence joins TRBV4-3 and TRBJ2-1; D perhaps matches TRBD2 (6 bases). The sequence was collected from an adult woman who had mild COVID-19 (a few samples of this study predate the infection). Cell type and time point are not known. CDR3 residues: CASSQLLGLSSDEQFF. Written as DNA, the CDR3 is TGCGCCAGCAGCCAACTCCTCGGACTATCGTCGGATGAGCAGTTCTTC.